A single sample gave rise to the 17 T cell receptor beta chains below, sequenced in a study of blood T cell repertoires in COVID-19. Profiled with immunoSEQ multiplex PCR; TCRdb holds only in-frame clones, not every one. Counted here are about 54,000 clones, roughly nine tenths occurring once; the ten biggest clones make up around 7%. Sequences were obtained from peripheral blood. All receptors derive from an older woman with active or convalescent COVID-19.

The rearrangement links TRBV6-6 to TRBJ2-1; 9 bases are shared with TRBD1. Trimming took 6 bases from V and 0 from J; bases not matched to a gene: 3. Germline CDR1 reads MNHNY; CDR2 reads SVGAGI (reference sequence). The CDR3 runs 15 residues. This chain's CDR3 is CASRRQGVSYNEQFF. The CDR3 bases are TGTGCCAGCAGACGACAGGGGGTCTCCTACAATGAGCAGTTCTTC.

The chain couples TRBV27 to TRBJ2-7, with no clear D. CDR1 MNHEY and CDR2 SMNVEV come from the germline V gene (reference sequence). Trimming removed 2 bases from V and 7 bases from J, with 6 bases in between. This CDR3 comprises 11 residues. CDR3 amino acids: CASSLRGEQYF. CDR3 in DNA: TGTGCCAGCAGTTTAAGAGGTGAGCAGTACTTC.

The V and J genes are TRBV7-3 and TRBJ1-3; the match to TRBD1 covers 8 bases. Trimming took 0 bases from V and 7 from J; bases not matched to a gene: 5. The V gene's germline CDR1 is SGHTA and CDR2 FQGTGA. The CDR3 length is 15 residues. For the CDR3, the DNA is TGTGCCAGCAGCTTAACCGGACAGGGCTCGAACACCATATATTTT. This gives the protein CASSLTGQGSNTIYF.

The chain links TRBV25-1 to TRBJ2-1; tentative D call: TRBD2 (6 bases). The CDR3 sequence is 14 residues long. Germline V gene lookup returns CDR1 MGHDK and CDR2 SYGVNS. Trimming stripped 6 bases from V and 6 bases from J, with 15 bases between. The CDR3 region is CASRWRARCNEQFF. Here the CDR3 DNA reads TGTGCCAGCAGATGGAGGGCCCGGTGCAATGAGCAGTTCTTC.

This clone was observed once. V gene TRBV9 combines with J gene TRBJ1-1; no firm D call. CDR1 and CDR2 (germline): SGDLS, YYNGEE. This CDR3 region has 16 residues. Trimming removed 4 bases from V and 0 bases from J, with 16 bases in between. The CDR3 is CASSPPSRGMNTEAFF. The CDR3 DNA follows: TGTGCCAGCAGCCCCCCGTCCCGGGGAATGAACACTGAAGCTTTCTTT.

This rearrangement joins TRBV7-2 to TRBJ1-2; TRBD1 matches 7 bases. This CDR3 is built from 15 residues. With V trimmed by 4 bases and J by 0 bases, 5 bases remained unmatched. Germline assignment: CDR1 SGHTA and CDR2 FQGNSA. The CDR3 sequence is CASSSYRGANYGYTF. The CDR3, as DNA: TGTGCCAGCAGCTCCTACAGGGGAGCTAACTATGGCTACACCTTC.

V and J are TRBV29-1 and TRBJ1-1; D is possibly TRBD1 (5 bases). V lost 3 bases and J 3 bases, leaving 11 bases between the germline ends. Germline assignment: CDR1 SQVTM and CDR2 ANQGSEA. The CDR3 covers 13 residues. CDR3 sequence: CSVEGQLYTEAFF. CDR3 sequence (DNA): TGCAGCGTTGAGGGGCAACTTTACACTGAAGCTTTCTTT.

The chain recombines TRBV19 with TRBJ1-5; 7 positions agree with TRBD1. The germline V gene encodes CDR1 LNHDA and CDR2 SQIVND (reference sequence). The CDR3 totals 20 residues. V lost 2 bases, J lost 0 bases, and 16 bases stayed unmatched. The CDR3 region is CASSIFGPGQNYYSNQPQHF. The CDR3 region has the DNA TGTGCCAGTAGTATATTTGGTCCGGGACAGAACTATTATAGCAATCAGCCCCAGCATTTT.

The genes are TRBV10-3 and TRBJ1-2; D unresolved. The CDR3 spans 14 residues. Germline lookup yields CDR1 ENHRY and CDR2 SYGVKD. Trimming took off 4 bases at V and 4 bases at J, with 13 bases between the two ends. The DNA of the CDR3 is TGTGCCATCAGTGGCCCGCCCAGAACCTATGGCTACACCTTC. The encoded protein is CAISGPPRTYGYTF.

The CDR3 DNA reads as TGTGCCACCCGAAGCGACAGGGAAACTGAAGCTTTCTTT. This gives the protein CATRSDRETEAFF. This rearrangement joins TRBV24-1 to TRBJ1-1, with 7 bases that match TRBD1. The CDR3 extends over 13 amino acids. CDR1 KGHDR and CDR2 SFDVKD come from the germline V gene. J gave up 5 bases and V 9 bases, and 8 bases lay outside the gene matches.

This rearrangement joins TRBV4-1 to TRBJ1-5; 7 bases match TRBD1. CDR1 and CDR2 (germline): MGHRA, YSYEKL. V lost 0 bases to trimming and J lost 7 bases; unmatched junction nucleotides: 3. The CDR3 runs to 14 residues. The CDR3 spells CASSQDAGGQPQHF. The CDR3 DNA is TGCGCCAGCAGCCAAGATGCAGGGGGACAGCCCCAGCATTTT.

The rearrangement links TRBV5-8 to TRBJ2-7; weak D call: TRBD2 (5 bases). In germline, CDR1 is SGHTS, CDR2 YDEGEE. The V and J ends lost 4 bases and 7 bases respectively, with 15 bases between them. CDR3 length: 13 residues. This CDR3 reads CASSTPPRGEQYF. The CDR3 nucleotides read TGTGCCAGCAGCACCCCCCCCCGCGGGGAGCAGTACTTC.

V usage is TRBV18 and J usage is TRBJ2-4; D may be TRBD2 (5 bases). Germline CDR1 reads KGHSH; CDR2 reads LQKENI. The CDR3 loop spans 15 amino acids. V lost 2 bases and J 7 bases, leaving 15 bases between the germline ends. The DNA of the CDR3 is TGTGCCAGCTCACCAATAGTCGGGGTGGAGAACATTCAGTACTTC. This encodes CASSPIVGVENIQYF.

This rearrangement joins TRBV7-2 to TRBJ1-1; TRBD1 might be the D (6 bases). Trimming cost V 2 bases and J 11 bases, with 15 bases left between them. Germline CDR1 reads SGHTA; CDR2 reads FQGNSA. The CDR3 totals 13 residues. CDR3 coding DNA: TGTGCCAGCAGCTTAAAGGCAGGGGTTGGGGCTTTCTTT. Translating it yields CASSLKAGVGAFF.

The V gene is TRBV28, the J gene TRBJ1-1; 10 bases fit TRBD1. The germline CDR1 and CDR2 sequences are MDHEN and SYDVKM. V trimming: 1 base; J trimming: 5 bases; junction bases outside the gene matches: 4. The CDR3 consists of 15 residues. Written as DNA, the CDR3 is TGTGCCAGCAGTTTATATGGACAGGGGGGGACTGAAGCTTTCTTT. Protein sequence: CASSLYGQGGTEAFF.

This clone has just one count. V and J are TRBV15 and TRBJ1-3; D uncertain. The CDR3 totals 14 residues. Germline loops: CDR1 LNHNV, CDR2 YYDKDF (reference sequence). V was shortened by 3 bases and J by 2 bases, with 8 bases between the two germline ends. The CDR3 coding sequence is TGTGCCACCAGCAGTCGAGGGCCTGGAAACACCATATATTTT. It is translated as CATSSRGPGNTIYF.

The V call is TRBV20-1, the J call TRBJ1-2; 10 bases line up with TRBD1. Trimming took 3 bases from V and 5 from J; bases not matched to a gene: 9. This CDR3 contains 15 residues. Germline V CDR1 and CDR2: DFQATT, SNEGSKA (reference sequence). The CDR3: CSASLGQGSGYGYTF. The CDR3 region has the DNA TGCAGTGCTAGTCTGGGACAGGGGTCTGGTTATGGCTACACCTTC.